These 17 T cell receptor beta chains were sequenced from one sample in a study of cytomegalovirus exposure and HLA in healthy donors. Primers included in the PCR were 60 Vbeta and 13 Jbeta primers. The table came from immunoSEQ multiplex PCR; TCRdb's copy has only in-frame clones and leaves some out. The top ten hold nearly 3% of the sample, which has over 150,000 clones, around 82% seen once. Input material: PBMCs. The receptors stem from a woman aged 30 to 39 in good health and CMV-seronegative.

The chain carries TRBV6-4 and TRBJ2-6; the D gene is possibly TRBD1 (5 bases). Germline lookup yields CDR1 MRHNA and CDR2 SNTAGT. With 6 bases removed from V and 2 bases from J, the gap between germline ends came to 14 bases. The CDR3 length is 16 residues. The CDR3 region is CASSPDQGTGANVLTF. The CDR3 DNA reads as TGTGCCAGCAGCCCGGATCAGGGTACTGGGGCCAACGTCCTGACTTTC.

As concerns this clone: A junction boundary mismatches the germline segment, possibly from a read error. V and J are TRBV4-2 and TRBJ1-2; 7 nucleotides match TRBD1. The CDR3 totals 16 residues. Germline CDR1 LGHNA, CDR2 YNFKEQ. The chain's CDR3 is CASSQVGTAIDYGYPF. The CDR3 DNA is TGTGCCAGCAGCCAAGTAGGGACAGCGATAGACTATGGCTACCCCTTC.

The V gene is TRBV19, the J gene TRBJ1-1; 9 bases fit TRBD1. The CDR3 has 15 residues. V was pared by 4 bases and J by 2 bases, with 5 bases of the junction left unmatched. Germline V CDR1 and CDR2: LNHDA, SQIVND (reference sequence). The CDR3 DNA follows: TGTGCCAGTAGTACAAACAGGGGGCGAAACACTGAAGCTTTCTTT. Its protein product is CASSTNRGRNTEAFF.

The chain recombines TRBV30 with TRBJ1-1, with 11 bases lining up with TRBD1. Germline V CDR1 and CDR2: GTSNPN, SVGIG (reference sequence). This CDR3 spans 14 amino acids. With 0 bases clipped from V and 5 bases from J, the junction kept 2 bases outside the gene matches. The CDR3 DNA follows: TGTGCCTGGAGTGTAGGACAGGGGGCAACTGAAGCTTTCTTT. Residues: CAWSVGQGATEAFF.

V usage is TRBV7-9 and J usage is TRBJ2-7; the D gene is possibly TRBD1 (6 bases). Germline values: CDR1 SEHNR, CDR2 FQNEAQ (reference sequence). This CDR3 contains 14 residues. The ends were cut back, 4 bases at V and 7 bases at J, with 17 bases in the middle. CDR3 DNA sequence: TGTGCCAGCAGCTCACCGACAGGTCCCAGGGAGCAGTACTTC. As protein: CASSSPTGPREQYF.

This clone was seen only once. The chain links TRBV19 to TRBJ2-7; 8 bases map to TRBD1. V shed 5 bases, J shed 3 bases, and the junction held 12 bases outside the gene matches. There are 16 residues in the CDR3. CDR1 is LNHDA and CDR2 is SQIVND in the germline V gene (reference sequence). The CDR3, as DNA: TGTGCCAGTAGTGGTGGGACAGGACGGACCCACTACGAGCAGTACTTC. The encoded protein is CASSGGTGRTHYEQYF. The whole variable domain, remainder taken from reference TRBV19 and TRBJ2-7, is DGGITQSPKYLFRKEGQNVTLSCEQNLNHDAMYWYRQDPGQGLRLIYYSQIVNDFQKGDIAEGYSVSREKKESFPLTVTSAQKNPTAFYLCASSGGTGRTHYEQYFGPGTRLTVT.

The CDR3 DNA reads TGCAGCGTTGTCCAGGGTAGCTCCTACGAGCAGTACTTC. It yields the protein CSVVQGSSYEQYF. The J gene is TRBJ2-7, the V gene TRBV29-1, with D tentatively TRBD1 (5 bases). The CDR3 is 13 amino acids. V was cut by 4 bases and J by 0 bases, with 10 bases left in between. CDR1 and CDR2 from the germline V gene are SQVTM and ANQGSEA.

The rearrangement uses TRBV5-1 and TRBJ2-7; TRBD2 might be the D (5 bases). Trimming shortened V by 0 bases and J by 2 bases, and 12 bases separated the two germline ends. CDR1 SGHRS and CDR2 YFSETQ come from the germline V gene. The CDR3 consists of 15 residues. The CDR3 bases are TGCGCCAGCAGCTTGGACCCCGACGGGACCTACGAGCAGTACTTC. Protein product: CASSLDPDGTYEQYF.

The CDR3: CASSPSAGGPGNEQFF. Here the CDR3 DNA reads TGTGCCAGCAGTCCTTCGGCGGGGGGGCCCGGCAATGAGCAGTTCTTC. The chain links TRBV27 to TRBJ2-1; 9 nucleotides agree with TRBD2. This CDR3 is built from 16 residues. The germline CDR1 and CDR2 sequences are MNHEY and SMNVEV (reference sequence). V gave up 5 bases and J gave up 6 bases; unmatched junction bases: 11.

The rearrangement links TRBV5-1 to TRBJ1-1; D perhaps matches TRBD1 (5 bases). V lost 4 bases and J lost 1, with 11 bases in between. The length of the CDR3 is 14 residues. Germline V gene sequence: CDR1 SGHRS, CDR2 YFSETQ. The DNA for the CDR3 is TGCGCCAGCAGCCCAATAGGACAGAACACTGAAGCTTTCTTT. Translation gives CASSPIGQNTEAFF.

The gene calls are TRBV6-6 and TRBJ1-1; no clear D gene. The CDR3 is made up of 13 amino acids. Germline CDR1 is MNHNY and CDR2 is SVGAGI (reference sequence). Trimming stripped 5 bases from V and 4 bases from J, with 11 bases between. The CDR3 DNA reads as TGTGCCAGCAGTCACGGGGAACCCACTGAAGCTTTCTTT. It specifies CASSHGEPTEAFF.

Only one count was recorded for this clone. V usage is TRBV6-5 and J usage is TRBJ2-7, with 10 bases aligning to TRBD1. V dropped 6 bases and J dropped 4; count of bases not matched to a gene: 9. The CDR3 is made up of 15 amino acids. Germline CDR1 MNHEY, CDR2 SVGAGI. CDR3 in DNA: TGTGCCAGCAGCCCATGGTGGGACAGGGGATACGAGCAGTACTTC. The encoded protein is CASSPWWDRGYEQYF.

The chain couples TRBV6-5 to TRBJ1-1; possibly TRBD1 for D (5 bases). Trimming removed 3 bases from V and 7 bases from J, with 12 bases in between. Germline loops: CDR1 MNHEY, CDR2 SVGAGI. The CDR3 extends over 13 amino acids. CDR3 amino acids: CASSYLMGGEAFF. The CDR3 DNA is TGTGCCAGCAGTTATTTGATGGGGGGTGAAGCTTTCTTT.

Worth noting for this clone: The same CDR3 also results from other DNA sequences found in this sample. The genes are TRBV27 and TRBJ2-7; 7 positions match TRBD1. CDR3 length: 14 residues. The trim removed 6 bases at V and 1 base at J, leaving 6 bases unmatched. Germline CDR1 reads MNHEY; CDR2 reads SMNVEV (reference sequence). Here the CDR3 reads CASSPRQGSYEQYF. The CDR3 nucleotides are TGTGCCAGCAGCCCCCGACAGGGATCCTACGAGCAGTACTTC.

V is TRBV14 and J is TRBJ1-4, with unresolved D. V was clipped by 6 bases and J by 6 bases, with 11 bases between them. The length of the CDR3 is 13 residues. Germline V gives CDR1 SGHDN, CDR2 FVKESK. CDR3 sequence (DNA): TGTGCCAGCAGTAGCAGTTCGGATGAAAAACTGTTTTTT. Its protein product is CASSSSSDEKLFF.

J is TRBJ2-5 and V is TRBV7-9, with TRBD2 matching 8 bases. The length of the CDR3 is 13 residues. The germline CDR1 and CDR2 sequences are SEHNR and FQNEAQ (reference sequence). The J segment lost 4 bases and the V segment lost 5 bases, leaving 3 bases of the junction unmatched. CDR3 in DNA: TGTGCCAGCAGCGTACGGGGGGGAGAGACCCAGTACTTC. It encodes CASSVRGGETQYF.

J is TRBJ2-7 and V is TRBV30; 10 nucleotides agree with TRBD2. The trim removed 5 bases at V and 4 bases at J, leaving 8 bases unmatched. CDR3 length equals 14 residues. CDR1 is GTSNPN, CDR2 SVGIG, per germline (reference sequence). CDR3 amino acids: CAWGPSGGPYEQYF. CDR3 DNA: TGTGCCTGGGGACCTAGCGGGGGACCTTACGAGCAGTACTTC.